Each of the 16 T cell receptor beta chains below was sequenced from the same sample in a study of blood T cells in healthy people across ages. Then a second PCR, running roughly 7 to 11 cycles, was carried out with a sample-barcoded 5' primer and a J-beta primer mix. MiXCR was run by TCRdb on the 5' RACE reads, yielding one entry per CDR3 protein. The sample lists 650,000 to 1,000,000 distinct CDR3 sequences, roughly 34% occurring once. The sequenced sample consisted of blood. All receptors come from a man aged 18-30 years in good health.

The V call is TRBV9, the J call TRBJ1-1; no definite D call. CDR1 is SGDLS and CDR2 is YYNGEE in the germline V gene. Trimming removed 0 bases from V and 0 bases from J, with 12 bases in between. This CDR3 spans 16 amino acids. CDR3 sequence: CASSVAPDTMNTEAFF. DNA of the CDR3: TGTGCCAGCAGCGTAGCCCCAGATACCATGAACACTGAAGCTTTCTTT.

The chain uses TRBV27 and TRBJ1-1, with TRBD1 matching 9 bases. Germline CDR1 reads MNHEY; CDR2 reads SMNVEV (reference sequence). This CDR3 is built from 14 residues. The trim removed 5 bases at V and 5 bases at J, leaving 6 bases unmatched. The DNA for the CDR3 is TGTGCCAGCAGTCTACAGGGGGCGTGGACTGAAGCTTTCTTT. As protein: CASSLQGAWTEAFF.

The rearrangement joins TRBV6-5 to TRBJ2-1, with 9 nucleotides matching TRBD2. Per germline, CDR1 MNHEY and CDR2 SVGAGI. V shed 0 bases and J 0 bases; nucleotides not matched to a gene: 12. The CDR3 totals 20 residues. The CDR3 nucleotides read TGTGCCAGCAGTTACTCGATGATGGCGGGGGGGCTTATCTCCTACAATGAGCAGTTCTTC. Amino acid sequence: CASSYSMMAGGLISYNEQFF.

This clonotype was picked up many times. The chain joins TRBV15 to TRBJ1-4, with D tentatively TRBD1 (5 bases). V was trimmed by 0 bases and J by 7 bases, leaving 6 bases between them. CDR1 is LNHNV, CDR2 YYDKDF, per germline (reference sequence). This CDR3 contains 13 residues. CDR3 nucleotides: TGTGCCACCAGCAGAGATCAGGGTGAAAAACTGTTTTTT. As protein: CATSRDQGEKLFF.

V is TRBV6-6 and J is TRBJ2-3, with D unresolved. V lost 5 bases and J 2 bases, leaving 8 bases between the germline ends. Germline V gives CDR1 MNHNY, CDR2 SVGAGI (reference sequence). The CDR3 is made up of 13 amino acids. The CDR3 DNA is TGTGCCAGCAGTGTTTCAGTCACAGATACGCAGTATTTT. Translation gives CASSVSVTDTQYF.

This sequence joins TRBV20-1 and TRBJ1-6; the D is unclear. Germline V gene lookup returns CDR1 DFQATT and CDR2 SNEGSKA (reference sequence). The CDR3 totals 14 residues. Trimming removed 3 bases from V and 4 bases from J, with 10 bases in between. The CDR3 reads CSARVAEYNSPLHF. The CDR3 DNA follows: TGCAGTGCTAGGGTTGCAGAGTATAATTCACCCCTCCACTTT.

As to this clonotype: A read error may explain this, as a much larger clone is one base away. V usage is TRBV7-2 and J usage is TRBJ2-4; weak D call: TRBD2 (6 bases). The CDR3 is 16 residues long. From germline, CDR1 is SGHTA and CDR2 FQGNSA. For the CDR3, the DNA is TGTGCCGGCAGCGCCGGACCGGGACTAGCCAAAAACATTCAGTACTTC. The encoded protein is CAGSAGPGLAKNIQYF.

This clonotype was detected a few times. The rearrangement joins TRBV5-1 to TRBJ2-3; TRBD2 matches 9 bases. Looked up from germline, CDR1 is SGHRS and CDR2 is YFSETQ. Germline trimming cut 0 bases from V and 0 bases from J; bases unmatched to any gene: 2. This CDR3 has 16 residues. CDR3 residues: CASSLGLAVSTDTQYF. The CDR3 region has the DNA TGCGCCAGCAGCTTGGGACTAGCGGTTAGCACAGATACGCAGTATTTT.

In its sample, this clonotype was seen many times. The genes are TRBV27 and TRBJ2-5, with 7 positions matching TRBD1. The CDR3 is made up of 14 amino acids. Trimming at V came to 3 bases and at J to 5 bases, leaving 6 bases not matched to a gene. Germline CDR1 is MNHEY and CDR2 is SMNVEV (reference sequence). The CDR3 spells CASSLGTVGETQYF. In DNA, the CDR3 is TGTGCCAGCAGTTTGGGGACAGTAGGGGAGACCCAGTACTTC.

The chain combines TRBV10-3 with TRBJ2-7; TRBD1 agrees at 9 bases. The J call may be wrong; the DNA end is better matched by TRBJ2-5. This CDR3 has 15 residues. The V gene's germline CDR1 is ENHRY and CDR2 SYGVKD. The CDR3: CAISVGQGDGETQYF. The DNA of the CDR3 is TGTGCCATCAGTGTGGGACAGGGCGACGGAGAGACCCAGTACTTC.

The CDR3 here is CASSLQGYSLNEQFF. CDR3 in DNA: TGTGCCAGCAGCTTACAGGGTTACTCCTTGAATGAGCAGTTCTTC. This chain uses TRBV7-9 with TRBJ2-1; the D gene is possibly TRBD1 (5 bases). V was pared by 2 bases and J by 7 bases, with 15 bases between. Germline CDR1 reads SEHNR; CDR2 reads FQNEAQ (reference sequence). CDR3 length equals 15 residues.

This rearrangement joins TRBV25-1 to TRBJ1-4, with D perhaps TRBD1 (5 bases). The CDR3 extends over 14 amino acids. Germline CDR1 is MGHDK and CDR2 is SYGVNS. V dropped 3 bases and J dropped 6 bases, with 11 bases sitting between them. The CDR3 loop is CASSDLGGDEKLFF. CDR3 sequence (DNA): TGTGCCAGCAGTGATTTGGGAGGGGATGAAAAACTGTTTTTT.

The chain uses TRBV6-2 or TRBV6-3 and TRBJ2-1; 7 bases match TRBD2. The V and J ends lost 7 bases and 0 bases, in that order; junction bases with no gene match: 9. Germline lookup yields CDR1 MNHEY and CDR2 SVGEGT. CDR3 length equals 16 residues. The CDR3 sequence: CASTHVGGSSYNEQFF. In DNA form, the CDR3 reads TGTGCCAGCACTCACGTGGGGGGGAGCTCCTACAATGAGCAGTTCTTC.

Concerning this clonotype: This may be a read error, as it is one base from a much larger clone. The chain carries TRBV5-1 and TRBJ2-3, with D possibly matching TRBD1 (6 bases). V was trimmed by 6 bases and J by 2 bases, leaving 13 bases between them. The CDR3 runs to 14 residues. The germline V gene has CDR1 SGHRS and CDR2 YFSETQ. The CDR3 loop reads CASIGQLNTDTQYF. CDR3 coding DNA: TGCGCCAGCATCGGACAGCTTAACACAGATACGCAGTATTTT. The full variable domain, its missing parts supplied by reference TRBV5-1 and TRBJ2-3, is KAGVTQTPRYLIKTRGQQVTLSCSPISGHRSVSWYQQTPGQGLQFLFEYFSETQRNKGNFPGRFSGRQFSNSRSEMNVSTLELGDSALYLCASIGQLNTDTQYFGPGTRLTVL.

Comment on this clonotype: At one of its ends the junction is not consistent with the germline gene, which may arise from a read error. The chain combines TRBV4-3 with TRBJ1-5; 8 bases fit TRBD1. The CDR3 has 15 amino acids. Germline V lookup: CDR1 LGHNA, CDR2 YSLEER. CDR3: CVSSQEQGAHQPQHF. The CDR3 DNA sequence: TGCGTCAGCAGCCAAGAGCAGGGGGCGCATCAGCCCCAGCATTTT.

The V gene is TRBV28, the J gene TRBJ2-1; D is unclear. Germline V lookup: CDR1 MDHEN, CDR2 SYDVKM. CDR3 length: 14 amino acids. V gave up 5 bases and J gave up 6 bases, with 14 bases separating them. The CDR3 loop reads CASSATPLGNEQFF. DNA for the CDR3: TGTGCCAGCAGTGCTACCCCTCTCGGCAATGAGCAGTTCTTC.